This T cell receptor beta chain was sequenced for a study of T cells after yellow fever vaccination (dated by TCRdb to between 2019 and 2020). With regard to the full study: The SMART-Seq v4 Ultra Low Input RNA kit was used to prepare libraries from fractions with low cell numbers. Two healthy male donors, one aged 18 to 30 and one aged 30 to 39 years, were included in the cohort. Blood samples were taken at several timepoints before and after primary and secondary immunization, and bulk PBMC replicates and cell subsets were isolated. Bulk TCR alpha and beta repertoires were sequenced longitudinally to track T-cell clones before and after primary and booster YFV17D yellow fever vaccination.

What the work shows at the level of the full study, not this receptor alone: A small fraction of clonotypes showed up in both the CD4 and CD8 compartments, probably as a result of convergent recombination. Most clones expanded after primary vaccination (almost 97% of CD4 and over 80% of CD8) were re-detected after the booster, suggesting that broad memory maintenance occurred. Only two donors were included in the study, so the extent to which the findings can be generalized is limited. FACS-sorted repertoires could contain abundant contaminating clonotypes from the bulk population, so computational filtering was required. The secondary T-cell response was weaker than the primary response but faster, peaking on day 5 instead of day 15.

The germline V gene provides CDR1 SGHVS and CDR2 FQNEAQ. V lost 2 bases and J lost 7 bases, and the count of bases not matched to a germline gene is 5. The CDR3 runs 15 amino acids, cysteine and phenylalanine included. Left in the record is the CDR3 DNA by itself, 45 bases read in frame from the first base. TCR cDNA was made using 5'RACE template switching, a step that added a universal primer site and unique molecular identifiers. cDNA synthesis was primed from both the TCR alpha and TCR beta constant segments. Libraries were amplified in two PCR steps, with sample barcodes and sequencing adapters added in the second step. Sequencing of libraries was done on Illumina HiSeq 2500 (2x100 bp) or NovaSeq (2x150 bp). Turning to the authors' computational methods: MIGEC handled demultiplexing of reads and collapsing into UMI consensus sequences, while MiXCR performed V(D)J alignment. Using edgeR on replicate PBMC samples, clonotypes were called vaccine-responding if FDR was below 0.01 and the log2 fold change was above 5 up to day 15. CD4 or CD8 identity was assigned to each bulk clonotype according to whether the clonotype was present at higher abundance in the sequenced CD4 repertoire or the sequenced CD8 repertoire. The raw public reads went through TCRdb reprocessing: fastp at Q25, MiXCR clone calling, in-frame beta chains kept. Entries are consolidated by CDR3 protein sequence, retaining the most common genes and DNA. The V and J calls come from TCRdb's annotation, not from the publication. A total of hundreds of thousands of distinct CDR3 sequences appear in this sample, roughly 14% of them only once. Around an eighth of the sample belongs to the ten largest clones.

In the paper's terms, the treatment or condition label means: live attenuated yellow fever vaccine strain. At each blood-draw timepoint, two biological replicates of bulk PBMCs were collected. PBMCs were isolated from peripheral blood using a standard Ficoll-Paque protocol. TriZol was used to extract RNA from bulk PBMCs, CD4 and CD8 fractions, and dextramer-positive and dextramer-negative fractions. About this clonotype: Its antigen remains unidentified. The record has no base qualities; no much larger clone is one base away.

This TCR came from a man younger than 45 who received the YFV17D yellow fever vaccine. The sample here was PBMCs, taken on the day of the yellow fever booster vaccination. The rearrangement combines TRBV7-8 with TRBJ1-6; TRBD1 fits 7 bases in the junction. The sequenced DNA is TGTGCCAGCAGCTTAAGGGTGACAGGGAATTCACCCCTCCACTTT. It encodes CASSLRVTGNSPLHF. Here the CDR3 is joined to the reference TRBV7-8 and TRBJ1-6 genes, and the full variable domain is: GAGVSQSPRYKVAKRGQDVALRCDPISGHVSLFWYQQALGQGPEFLTYFQNEAQLDKSGLPSDRFFAERPEGSVSTLKIQRTQQEDSAVYLCASSLRVTGNSPLHFGNGTRLTVT.